This T cell receptor (beta chain) appears in the sequencing data of a study of shared clonotypes between healthy human individuals. Once extracted for a subset, genomic DNA was divided evenly among several immunoSEQ plates. The table came from immunoSEQ multiplex PCR; TCRdb's copy has only in-frame clones and leaves some out. The data contain around 720,000 clones, about 80% of them singletons. This clone was found a few times. Its antigen remains unknown. Overall study results and limits: Non-shared clonotypes had lower generation probabilities than those shared by all four donors.

Germline V gene lookup returns CDR1 DFQATT and CDR2 SNEGSKA (reference sequence). CDR3 size: 11 residues. The V end lost 5 bases, the J end lost 3 bases, and 8 bases lay between the germline ends. The receptor was isolated from a woman under 40 in good health. The specimen was memory CD4+ T cells sorted from blood. The subset is: CD45RA-negative fraction. The V and J genes are TRBV20-1 and TRBJ2-7; D gene uncertain. The CDR3 sequence: CSAPTDYEQYF. The CDR3 nucleotides read TGCAGTGCTCCTACAGACTACGAGCAGTACTTC.